Below are 21 T cell receptor beta chains sequenced from a single sample in a study of beta chain features in type 1 diabetes. The sequenced template was cDNA made from the entire isolated RNA. Profiled with immunoSEQ multiplex PCR; TCRdb holds only in-frame clones, not every one. The sample consists of under 900,000 clones, roughly 15% of them appearing once. The material sequenced was naive CD4+ T cells from blood. Receptor source: a woman aged 18-29 years in good health.

This chain links TRBV7-9 with TRBJ2-1, with a possible D match to TRBD2 (5 bases). The CDR3 contains 14 residues. With 3 bases removed from V and 5 bases from J, the gap between germline ends came to 11 bases. Germline CDR1 and CDR2: SEHNR and FQNEAQ (reference sequence). CDR3 DNA: TGTGCCAGCAGCTTGGGAGCCCCCCACAATGAGCAGTTCTTC. Translation gives CASSLGAPHNEQFF.

Comment on this clone: This sample includes further DNA sequences coding for the same CDR3. The rearrangement links TRBV2 to TRBJ2-5, with D maybe TRBD2 (5 bases). Germline-derived CDR1 and CDR2 are SNHLY and FYNNEI. The CDR3 is 13 amino acids. The germline V and J ends were trimmed by 0 bases and 7 bases, with 9 bases remaining between them. The chain's CDR3 is CASSEAGAGTQYF. CDR3 in DNA: TGTGCCAGCAGTGAAGCGGGAGCAGGGACCCAGTACTTC.

This clone was seen more than once but under ten times. Additional DNA sequences in this sample encode the identical CDR3. The chain combines TRBV18 with TRBJ2-7; 7 bases line up with TRBD1. With V trimmed by 6 bases and J by 3 bases, 5 bases remained unmatched. The CDR3 contains 13 residues. Per the germline V gene, CDR1 is KGHSH and CDR2 is LQKENI. In nucleotides, the CDR3 is TGTGCCAGCTCCTCACGGGACAGCTACGAGCAGTACTTC. It yields the protein CASSSRDSYEQYF.

This chain joins TRBV11-2 and TRBJ1-1, with no clear D. Germline V lookup: CDR1 SGHAT, CDR2 FQNNGV. This CDR3 has 13 amino acids. V was shortened by 2 bases and J by 1 base, with 5 bases between the two germline ends. The CDR3 coding sequence is TGTGCCAGCAGCTTATCTGCGAACACTGAAGCTTTCTTT. Its protein product is CASSLSANTEAFF.

This clone was recorded a few times. J is TRBJ1-4 and V is TRBV18; D is possibly TRBD1 (5 bases). The CDR3 is 15 amino acids. Germline CDR1 is KGHSH and CDR2 is LQKENI. Trimming took off 4 bases at V and 2 bases at J, with 11 bases between the two ends. The CDR3 protein is CASSLNRGTNEKLFF. The CDR3 nucleotides are TGTGCCAGCTCACTTAACCGGGGCACTAATGAAAAACTGTTTTTT. Using reference TRBV18 and TRBJ1-4 for the parts outside the CDR3, the full variable domain is NAGVMQNPRHLVRRRGQEARLRCSPMKGHSHVYWYRQLPEEGLKFMVYLQKENIIDESGMPKERFSAEFPKEGPSILRIQQVVRGDSAAYFCASSLNRGTNEKLFFGSGTQLSVL.

This clone was picked up a small number of times. The rearrangement links TRBV10-3 to TRBJ2-1, with 14 bases aligning to TRBD2. The CDR3 runs 16 residues. V shed 3 bases and J 12 bases; nucleotides not matched to a gene: 10. The germline V gene encodes CDR1 ENHRY and CDR2 SYGVKD. CDR3 region: CAISEGRGLAGAGQFF. The CDR3 region has the DNA TGTGCCATCAGTGAAGGCCGGGGACTAGCGGGAGCCGGGCAGTTCTTC.

This clone was seen a handful of times. V and J are TRBV10-3 and TRBJ1-1; 7 positions agree with TRBD1. V lost 11 bases and J lost 4; bases outside the gene matches: 10. CDR3 length: 13 amino acids. Germline V gives CDR1 ENHRY, CDR2 SYGVKD. CDR3 in DNA: TGTGCCGCCGGGACAGCTTCTGGCACTGAAGCTTTCTTT. It translates to CAAGTASGTEAFF.

This clone was found a few times. The rearrangement joins TRBV9 to TRBJ1-2, with D unclear. CDR1 is SGDLS, CDR2 YYNGEE, per germline. The CDR3 runs to 15 residues. V was pared by 0 bases and J by 4 bases, with 13 bases between. This CDR3 reads CASSVDPGSGYGYTF. DNA for the CDR3: TGTGCCAGCAGCGTAGATCCAGGCTCGGGCTATGGCTACACCTTC.

The chain carries TRBV6-5 and TRBJ1-2, with D maybe TRBD1 (6 bases). The CDR3 totals 16 residues. The germline V gene encodes CDR1 MNHEY and CDR2 SVGAGI. Trimming removed 3 bases from V and 3 bases from J, with 17 bases in between. The CDR3 nucleotides read TGTGCCAGCAGTTATCCACAGGGACGGGCTTACTATGGCTACACCTTC. This encodes CASSYPQGRAYYGYTF.

V and J are TRBV4-3 and TRBJ1-3; D uncertain. Germline V lookup: CDR1 LGHNA, CDR2 YSLEER. This CDR3 spans 14 amino acids. The V end lost 0 bases, the J end lost 2 bases, and 5 bases lay between the germline ends. DNA for the CDR3: TGCGCCAGCAGCCAAGACAATCCTGGAAACACCATATATTTT. Translating gives CASSQDNPGNTIYF.

This chain joins TRBV2 and TRBJ2-3; the D is unclear. Germline V gene sequence: CDR1 SNHLY, CDR2 FYNNEI. CDR3 length: 12 amino acids. V was pared by 6 bases and J by 3 bases, with 7 bases between. CDR3 in DNA: TGTGCCAGCAGGGAGCAGACAGATACGCAGTATTTT. Translating gives CASREQTDTQYF.

The chain uses TRBV11-2 and TRBJ2-5; weak D call: TRBD2 (6 bases). The germline V gene encodes CDR1 SGHAT and CDR2 FQNNGV. The V and J ends lost 2 bases and 9 bases respectively, with 7 bases between them. The CDR3 is 11 residues long. DNA of the CDR3: TGTGCCAGCAGCTTATCGGGAGCCCAGTACTTC. This translates into CASSLSGAQYF.

V gene TRBV7-9 combines with J gene TRBJ2-3; D might be TRBD1 or TRBD2, each matching 5 bases. Germline CDR1 and CDR2: SEHNR and FQNEAQ (reference sequence). Deletions cut 3 bases from V and 2 bases from J, with 12 bases between. The CDR3 has 15 residues. The CDR3 DNA follows: TGTGCCAGCAGCTTGTTAGGGGACCCCACAGATACGCAGTATTTT. This gives the protein CASSLLGDPTDTQYF.

The chain has TRBV6-7 and TRBJ2-4; possibly TRBD1 for D (5 bases). TRBV6-7 counts as an open reading frame of uncertain function. This CDR3 region has 14 residues. Trimming took 6 bases from V and 1 from J, leaving 10 bases between them. The CDR3 DNA is TGTGCCAGCAGAGCAGGGTTTGCCAAAAACATTCAGTACTTC. Translated: CASRAGFAKNIQYF.

The chain recombines TRBV28 with TRBJ2-7; D perhaps matches TRBD2 (5 bases). V lost 3 bases to trimming and J lost 5 bases, with 14 bases between them. CDR3 length: 14 residues. The germline V gene has CDR1 MDHEN and CDR2 SYDVKM. CDR3 amino acids: CASSFARAANEQYF. In DNA form, the CDR3 reads TGTGCCAGCAGTTTCGCGAGGGCCGCGAACGAGCAGTACTTC.

This clone was picked up a small number of times. The genes are TRBV19 and TRBJ2-1, with 13 bases matching TRBD2. The CDR3 runs to 14 residues. The ends lost 7 bases at V and 15 bases at J; junction bases unmatched: 12. CDR1 and CDR2 from the germline V gene are LNHDA and SQIVND (reference sequence). CDR3 amino acids: CASTTSGRDPARFF. The CDR3 nucleotides are TGTGCCAGTACCACTAGCGGGAGGGATCCGGCTCGGTTCTTC.

This clone showed up just a few times. This chain uses TRBV5-1 with TRBJ2-5; TRBD2 agrees at 9 bases. The germline CDR1 and CDR2 sequences are SGHRS and YFSETQ. J gave up 4 bases and V 0 bases, and 4 bases lay outside the gene matches. The CDR3 runs to 15 residues. CDR3 amino acids: CASSLVAGEGETQYF. CDR3 coding DNA: TGCGCCAGCAGCTTGGTAGCGGGAGAGGGAGAGACCCAGTACTTC.

CDR3 region: CASSLVSRERTDTQYF. CDR3 in DNA: TGTGCCAGCAGCTTAGTCTCGCGGGAGAGGACAGATACGCAGTATTTT. V and J are TRBV7-6 and TRBJ2-3; TRBD2 matches 7 bases. CDR3 length: 16 residues. The junction had 7 bases not matched to a gene; V was cut back by 1 base and J by 3 bases. CDR1 is SGHVS, CDR2 FNYEAQ, per germline.

The table lists this clone with a few counts. Other DNA variants within this sample encode the same CDR3. J is TRBJ2-1 and V is TRBV7-2; 10 bases are shared with TRBD2. The ends lost 0 bases at V and 8 bases at J; junction bases unmatched: 4. Germline-derived CDR1 and CDR2 are SGHTA and FQGNSA. This CDR3 contains 15 residues. This CDR3 reads CASSLALAGVDEQFF. CDR3 DNA sequence: TGTGCCAGCAGCTTAGCCCTAGCGGGAGTGGATGAGCAGTTCTTC.

V usage is TRBV14 and J usage is TRBJ1-2, with TRBD1 as a possible D gene (5 bases). The CDR3 spans 15 residues. Trimming removed 4 bases at V and 5 bases at J, with 17 bases between. Germline lookup yields CDR1 SGHDN and CDR2 FVKESK. The CDR3 bases are TGTGCCAGCAGCCCGAGGACAACCGGGGGATATGGCTACACCTTC. This encodes CASSPRTTGGYGYTF.

The chain couples TRBV19 to TRBJ2-1, with a weak D call TRBD1 (6 bases). Deletions cut 4 bases from V and 9 bases from J, with 10 bases between. Germline values: CDR1 LNHDA, CDR2 SQIVND (reference sequence). CDR3 size: 12 residues. The CDR3 bases are TGTGCCAGTAGTAACAGGGCCACTGAGCAGTTCTTC. It yields the protein CASSNRATEQFF.